These T cell receptor beta chains were read from a single sample in a study of T cell changes during pregnancy in multiple sclerosis. The data were produced by immunoSEQ multiplex PCR, yet TCRdb's version contains in-frame clones alone and is incomplete. Among 40,000 to 50,000 clones, about 89% were seen once, and the ten largest hold about 0.6%. Material: CD4+ T cells from peripheral blood mononuclear cells, obtained in the first trimester of pregnancy. These receptors were collected from a female donor with multiple sclerosis, enrolled in a pregnancy study. Both conserved end residues are part of each CDR3. Each record gives: V gene, clone size, D gene, J gene, CDR3 DNA, CDR3 protein. D genes are given only for firm matches. Clone size appears in some rows only: once, few, many, or a class for an expanded clone.

TRBV19,.,.,TRBJ2-3,TGTGCCAGTAAGGGGTATATGACAGATACGCAGTATTTT,CASKGYMTDTQYF
TRBV6-6,.,.,TRBJ2-4,TGTGCCAGCAGTACTGGACAGAGGCTAGCCAAAAACATTCAGTACTTC,CASSTGQRLAKNIQYF
TRBV7-2,.,TRBD2,TRBJ2-3,TGTGCCAGCAGCCAGCTACCGGGGGGGACCACAGATACGCAGTATTTT,CASSQLPGGTTDTQYF
TRBV7-7,.,TRBD1,TRBJ2-7,TGTGCTAGCAGCTTGCGACAGGGCCACTACGAGCAGTACTTC,CASSLRQGHYEQYF
TRBV29-1,.,TRBD2,TRBJ2-1,TGCAGCGTTGAGACCCTAGGGAGGGTGATCAATGAGCAGTTCTTC,CSVETLGRVINEQFF
TRBV18,.,.,TRBJ2-7,TGTGCCAGCTCACCTCTCCGGGACACCTACGAGCAGTACTTC,CASSPLRDTYEQYF
TRBV7-2,.,.,TRBJ2-5,TGTGCCAGCAGCTTTAGATCGGAGACCCAGTACTTC,CASSFRSETQYF
TRBV25-1,.,.,TRBJ1-1,TGTGCCAGCAGTGATAGGCTGGGCCTGGGAGACACTGAAGCTTTCTTT,CASSDRLGLGDTEAFF
TRBV5-1,once,TRBD1,TRBJ1-2,TGCGCCAGCAGCTTGGCCCGTGGGGACAGTCAAACCTACACCTTC,CASSLARGDSQTYTF
TRBV28,.,TRBD1,TRBJ1-6,TGTGCCAGCAGTTTGCTACAGGGGGCCAATTCACCCCTCCACTTT,CASSLLQGANSPLHF